This TCR beta chain stems from a study of T cells after yellow fever vaccination. Study-level results: Relatively few clonotypes were ones that appeared in both CD4 and CD8 compartments.

This CDR3 region has 15 residues. Trimming stripped 4 bases from V and 3 bases from J, with 14 bases between. The germline CDR1 and CDR2 sequences are MDHEN and SYDVKM. Comment on this clonotype: Its antigen is not known.

TCRdb recomputed calls from the 5' RACE reads with MiXCR, one row per CDR3 protein. Of a few hundred thousand distinct CDR3 sequences in the sample, around 7% were seen once. The sequencing here drew on CD4+ T cells sorted from PBMCs, taken 15 days after the yellow fever booster vaccination. This TCR derives from a man aged 25 to 40 who received the YFV17D yellow fever vaccine. The genes are TRBV28 and TRBJ2-3; TRBD1 might be the D (6 bases). DNA of the CDR3: TGTGCCAGCAGTTCAGGTGGGGACAATACAGATACGCAGTATTTT. Translated, it gives CASSSGGDNTDTQYF.